Listed below are T cell receptor beta chains from one sample, sequenced in a study of identifying expanded T cells in peripheral blood. Sequenced by immunoSEQ multiplex PCR; TCRdb stores in-frame clones only, minus some. The data contain 120,000 or so clones, over 65% of them singletons. The sample comprised blood. These receptors all stem from a person between 18 and 70 years old in good health. The CDR3 runs from the conserved cysteine through the conserved F or W. The order of the fields is CDR3 length, V gene, D gene, J gene, clone size, CDR3 protein, CDR3 DNA. A D gene is named only where the DNA matches it firmly. The listing skips clone size in some rows; elsewhere it reads once, few, many or a size class.

length: 16; V: TRBV14; D: .; J: TRBJ1-2; size: .; CDR3: CASSQVRGLANYGYTF; DNA: TGTGCCAGCAGCCAAGTCAGGGGATTAGCTAACTATGGCTACACCTTC
length: 20; V: TRBV7-6; D: .; J: TRBJ1-2; size: once; CDR3: CASSPVPPLTDRLSNYGYTF; DNA: TGTGCCAGCAGCCCCGTACCCCCTCTGACGGACAGACTTTCTAACTATGGCTACACCTTC
length: 15; V: TRBV6-1; D: TRBD1; J: TRBJ2-7; size: .; CDR3: CASSVGGTGAYEQYF; DNA: TGTGCCAGCAGTGTAGGTGGGACAGGGGCCTACGAGCAGTACTTC
length: 16; V: TRBV23-1; D: .; J: TRBJ1-3; size: .; CDR3: CASSRDIVPSGNTIYF; DNA: TGCGCCAGCAGTCGTGACATTGTCCCCTCTGGAAACACCATATATTTT
length: 13; V: TRBV5-6; D: TRBD1; J: TRBJ1-1; size: .; CDR3: CASSTGGDTEAFF; DNA: TGTGCCAGCAGTACAGGGGGGGACACTGAAGCTTTCTTT
length: 16; V: TRBV4-1; D: TRBD1; J: TRBJ1-2; size: .; CDR3: CASSQPRDSAIYGYTF; DNA: TGCGCCAGCAGCCAACCGCGGGACAGTGCGATCTATGGCTACACCTTC
length: 14; V: TRBV4-1; D: .; J: TRBJ1-5; size: .; CDR3: CASSQGQPNQPQHF; DNA: TGCGCCAGCAGCCAAGGACAGCCCAATCAGCCCCAGCATTTT
length: 15; V: TRBV7-9; D: .; J: TRBJ1-1; size: few; CDR3: CASSPSASRSTEAFF; DNA: TGTGCCAGCAGCCCCTCGGCCTCCCGAAGCACTGAAGCTTTCTTT
length: 17; V: TRBV18; D: TRBD2; J: TRBJ2-3; size: .; CDR3: CASSLIQRGGPVDTQYF; DNA: TGTGCCAGCTCACTGATCCAGCGGGGGGGCCCTGTTGATACGCAGTATTTT
length: 15; V: TRBV15; D: TRBD1; J: TRBJ1-2; size: .; CDR3: CATSRDRTGGHGYTF; DNA: TGTGCCACCAGCAGAGACCGGACAGGGGGCCATGGCTACACCTTC
length: 16; V: TRBV6-5; D: .; J: TRBJ1-6; size: .; CDR3: CASSYGAGRRNSPLHF; DNA: TGTGCCAGCAGTTACGGGGCAGGGAGGCGAAATTCACCCCTCCACTTT
length: 16; V: TRBV7-2; D: TRBD2; J: TRBJ2-5; size: .; CDR3: CASSLILGSGQETQYF; DNA: TGTGCCAGCAGCTTAATCTTAGGTAGCGGGCAAGAGACCCAGTACTTC
length: 13; V: TRBV11-2; D: .; J: TRBJ1-1; size: once; CDR3: CASSFGEDTEAFF; DNA: TGTGCCAGCAGCTTCGGTGAGGATACTGAAGCTTTCTTT
length: 16; V: TRBV19; D: TRBD1; J: TRBJ1-2; size: .; CDR3: CASSRLPGGINYGYTF; DNA: TGTGCCAGTAGTAGACTTCCAGGGGGCATTAACTATGGCTACACCTTC
length: 16; V: TRBV9; D: .; J: TRBJ1-3; size: .; CDR3: CASSVATGLSGNTIYF; DNA: TGTGCCAGCAGCGTAGCTACGGGCCTCTCTGGAAACACCATATATTTT
length: 15; V: TRBV5-8; D: .; J: TRBJ1-5; size: .; CDR3: CASSLGQSSNQPQHF; DNA: TGTGCCAGCAGCTTGGGACAGTCCAGCAATCAGCCCCAGCATTTT
length: 15; V: TRBV2; D: .; J: TRBJ2-2; size: .; CDR3: CASIRGEGSTGELFF; DNA: TGTGCCAGCATTCGGGGTGAGGGAAGCACCGGGGAGCTGTTTTTT
length: 16; V: TRBV5-1; D: TRBD1; J: TRBJ2-5; size: .; CDR3: CASSPTGQGAGETQYF; DNA: TGCGCCAGCAGTCCTACTGGACAGGGGGCCGGAGAGACCCAGTACTTC
length: 14; V: TRBV11-2; D: .; J: TRBJ1-4; size: .; CDR3: CASSLGYSDEKLFF; DNA: TGTGCCAGCAGCTTGGGGTATTCAGATGAAAAACTGTTTTTT
length: 13; V: TRBV25-1; D: .; J: TRBJ1-2; size: .; CDR3: CASKFSGRYGYTF; DNA: TGTGCCAGCAAATTCTCGGGTCGCTATGGCTACACCTTC
length: 13; V: TRBV5-1; D: .; J: TRBJ1-2; size: .; CDR3: CASSLDGIYGYTF; DNA: TGCGCCAGCAGCTTGGACGGAATATATGGCTACACCTTC
length: 15; V: TRBV2; D: .; J: TRBJ2-2; size: few; CDR3: CASSEALVDTGELFF; DNA: TGTGCCAGCAGTGAAGCGCTTGTGGACACCGGGGAGCTGTTTTTT